This section outlines one T cell receptor beta chain sequence together with its context. It has no known antigen specificity. There are no base qualities to consult, and no much larger clone falls within one base. The germline V gene encodes CDR1 MNHEY and CDR2 SVGAGI. Unmatched junction bases come to 5, with V trimmed by 6 bases and J by 4 bases. The CDR3, from cysteine to phenylalanine, totals 13 residues. Left in the record is the CDR3 DNA by itself, 39 bases read in frame from the first base. The time point label here, explained by the study, means: baseline before first vaccination. Vaccinee samples were obtained from the UK trials COV001 and COV002, which included a single-blind randomized controlled phase 2/3 trial of AZD1222 (ChAdOx1 nCoV-19) in healthy adults. For TCRbeta chain sequencing, PBMC samples from trial participants were taken at day 0 and at day 28 after the second dose. This sample stems from a study of T cell responses to AZD1222 COVID-19 vaccine (dated by TCRdb to 2020 to 2022). Turning to the overall study: AZD1222 recipients with second doses at about 4 weeks or about 12 weeks were pooled, because spike-specific TCR depth and breadth did not differ between schedules. A total of approximately 250 trial participants underwent TCR sequencing, of whom around 210 had received two doses of AZD1222 and about 26 had received two doses of the MenACWY control vaccine. Enrollment into the trials was organized by age into subgroups of 18-55, 56-69 and 70-plus years, and those subgroups contained roughly 150, 30 and 60 TCR-sequenced participants, respectively. What the research found in general, with its limitations: Reportedly, almost half of the unique spike-specific TCRs recognized epitopes lying outside the regions that are mutated in the B.1.351 and B.1.1.7 variants. A significant rise in spike-specific TCR breadth and depth was observed after two AZD1222 doses relative to day 0 and relative to MenACWY recipients. Participants were mostly white British, with more females than males. The authors suggested clonal diversity may have been underestimated. Vaccine-associated CD4 TCRs spanned the whole spike protein, with dominant responses in regions 160-218 and 743-854. The 56-69-year group was small, and its depth increase did not reach significance, likely because of low power. No day 14 peak-response samples were available, so repertoires were characterized only after the peak T cell response. Conclusions about previously exposed vaccinees were limited because only six AZD1222 recipients were SARS-CoV-2 seropositive at baseline.

The CDR3 regions of human TCRbeta chains were subjected to immunosequencing. The paper's data handling went like this. Repertoire TCRs were checked for matches against a reference library of SARS-CoV-2-specific TCRs that had been generated using the MIRA antigen-specificity platform. Breadth meant the fraction of unique TCRs that were SARS-CoV-2-associated, whereas depth meant the fraction of total T cells that were SARS-CoV-2-associated. Using the MIRA data, each spike-specific TCR was assigned both to the spike region to which the TCR was reactive and to a CD4 or CD8 class. Log10-transformed breadth and depth values were compared by one-way ANOVA with Sidak's multiple comparisons tests. Entries here come from immuneACCESS through TCRdb and include only in-frame sequences with V and J called. Some clones fail to appear in such tables; in the studies checked, an unresolved V gene covers under half of the shortfall, and the cause of the remainder is unknown. Clonal size and the V and J genes are those of that table, whereas D and trimming came from the DNA. This sample lists about 160,000 clones; under 95% were detected once. The ten largest clonotypes hold 4% to 5.5% of the sample.

The source was peripheral blood, collected on day 0 of AZD1222 vaccination. The chain couples TRBV6-5 to TRBJ2-7, with 8 central nucleotides matching TRBD2. The sequence derives from an adult in good health. The nucleotide sequence reads TGTGCCAGCAGCGCTCGGGGGGGTTACGAGCAGTACTTC. Its product reads: CASSARGGYEQYF.